This T cell receptor (beta chain) was sequenced during a study of PD-1 blockade in classical Hodgkin lymphoma. Deletions cut 0 bases from V and 6 bases from J, with 11 bases between. Germline V lookup: CDR1 KGHSY, CDR2 FQNENV. The CDR3 is made up of 14 amino acids. Each patient's relapse followed autologous stem cell transplantation, and brentuximab vedotin exposure varied. TCRdb's table, derived via immunoSEQ multiplex PCR, lists solely in-frame clones and lacks some. The sample includes about 19,000 clones, about 85% of them seen just once. Sequencing was performed on peripheral blood mononuclear cells (PBMCs), taken before the second cycle of nivolumab. The TCR comes from a human donor with classical Hodgkin lymphoma. The genes are TRBV16 and TRBJ1-2; unclear D gene. In DNA, the CDR3 is TGTGCCAGCAGCCAATCAAAGGGCCGGCATGGCTACACCTTC. Amino acid sequence: CASSQSKGRHGYTF.